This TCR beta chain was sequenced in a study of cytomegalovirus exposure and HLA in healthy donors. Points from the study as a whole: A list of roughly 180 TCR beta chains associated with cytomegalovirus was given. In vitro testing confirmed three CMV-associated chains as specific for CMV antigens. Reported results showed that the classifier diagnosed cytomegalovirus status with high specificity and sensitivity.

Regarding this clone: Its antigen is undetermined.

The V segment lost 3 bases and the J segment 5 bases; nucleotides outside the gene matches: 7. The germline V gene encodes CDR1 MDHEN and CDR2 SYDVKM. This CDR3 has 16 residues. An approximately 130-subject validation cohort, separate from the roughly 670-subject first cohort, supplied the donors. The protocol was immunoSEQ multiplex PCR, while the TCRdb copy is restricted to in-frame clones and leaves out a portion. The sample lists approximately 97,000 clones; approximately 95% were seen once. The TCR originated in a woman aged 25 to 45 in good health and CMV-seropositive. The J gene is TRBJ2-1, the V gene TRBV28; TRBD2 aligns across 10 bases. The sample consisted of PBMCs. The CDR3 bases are TGTGCCAGCAGTTTCCTAGCGGGAGTAGGCGACAATGAGCAGTTCTTC. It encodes CASSFLAGVGDNEQFF.